This TCR beta chain was captured by sequencing in a study of T-cell memory formation after mild COVID-19. Of note for this clonotype: The antigen remains undetermined.

The TCR alpha and TCR beta cDNA libraries, bearing sample barcodes and UMIs, were generated by 5'RACE using constant-segment primers. TCRdb itself ran the 5' RACE reads through MiXCR, one entry per CDR3 protein. The sample lists about 450,000 distinct CDR3 sequences; less than 25% were seen once. CDR1 and CDR2 (germline): MGHRA, YSYEKL. The ends were cut back, 0 bases at V and 3 bases at J, with 17 bases in the middle. The CDR3 is made up of 17 amino acids. Findings and caveats of the study: The second-wave clones peaking on day 37 were not confirmed as SARS-CoV-2-specific. Shrinking CD4+ clones were chiefly CM and EM; CD8+ ones were chiefly EMRA. The study detected some responding clones in pre-infection memory, suggesting cross-reactive memory joined.

The specimen was PBMCs or a T cell subset sorted from them (not recorded which). V is TRBV4-1 and J is TRBJ1-2; no clear D. This clonotype was sampled from an adult woman who had mild COVID-19 (a few samples of this study predate the infection). Cell type and time point are not known. CDR3 coding DNA: TGCGCCAGCAGCCAAGATATGGACCTAATCAGATACTATGGCTACACCTTC. Its translation is CASSQDMDLIRYYGYTF.